These T cell receptor beta chains were read from a single sample in a study of graft-versus-host responses after intestinal transplantation. Clones were sequenced by immunoSEQ multiplex PCR, and TCRdb holds only the in-frame ones, with some missing. The data contain some 14,000 clones, approximately 89% of them singletons. The sample here was bone marrow, taken approximately 120 days after intestinal transplantation. The receptors come from a human patient who received an intestinal transplant, so some T cells may come from the graft donor. Each CDR3 is given with its conserved first and last residue. A D gene is named only where the DNA matches it firmly. Clone size is stated in some rows and not others, as once, few, many or a class when expanded.

V gene	D gene	clone size	J gene	CDR3 protein	CDR3 DNA
TRBV19	.	.	TRBJ1-5	CASSMRGFNQPQHF	TGTGCCAGTAGTATGAGAGGGTTCAATCAGCCCCAGCATTTT
TRBV30	.	.	TRBJ2-5	CAWRSVLQETQYF	TGTGCCTGGAGGTCAGTGTTACAAGAGACCCAGTACTTC
TRBV7-3	.	few	TRBJ2-6	CASSREGARSGANVLTF	TGTGCCAGCAGTAGGGAGGGGGCTCGCTCTGGGGCCAACGTCCTGACTTTC
TRBV6-4	TRBD2	.	TRBJ2-1	CASSDGLGGNEQFF	TGTGCCAGCAGTGACGGACTAGGTGGCAATGAGCAGTTCTTC
TRBV7-8	.	.	TRBJ2-1	CASSNPEPLSSYNEQFF	TGTGCCAGCAGCAATCCAGAGCCCCTCAGCTCCTACAATGAGCAGTTCTTC
TRBV7-8	.	.	TRBJ2-1	CASSSRQFQFF	TGTGCCAGCAGCTCGCGACAGTTCCAGTTCTTC
TRBV28	TRBD1	.	TRBJ1-2	CASISPGQQSYGYTF	TGTGCCAGCATCTCGCCGGGACAGCAAAGCTATGGCTACACCTTC
TRBV7-9	.	.	TRBJ1-5	CASSPRGEDQPQHF	TGTGCCAGCAGCCCCCGGGGGGAGGATCAGCCCCAGCATTTT
TRBV28	.	.	TRBJ1-1	CASSLPRIARAEAFF	TGTGCCAGCAGTTTACCCCGGATCGCAAGGGCTGAAGCTTTCTTT
TRBV4-2	TRBD1	.	TRBJ1-2	CASSQVTGGVEDGYTF	TGTGCCAGCAGCCAAGTTACAGGGGGCGTAGAGGATGGCTACACCTTC
TRBV28	TRBD1	.	TRBJ2-7	CASSWTGLSYEQYF	TGTGCCAGCAGTTGGACAGGGCTCTCCTACGAGCAGTACTTC
TRBV28	.	.	TRBJ1-6	CASSLYRANSPLHF	TGTGCCAGCAGTTTATACAGGGCGAATTCACCCCTCCACTTT
TRBV19	.	.	TRBJ1-1	CASSIQGYSEAFF	TGTGCCAGTAGTATACAAGGTTACTCTGAAGCTTTCTTT
TRBV5-1	TRBD2	.	TRBJ2-5	CASSLNSGRETQYF	TGCGCCAGCAGCTTAAATAGCGGGAGAGAGACCCAGTACTTC
TRBV6-5	.	.	TRBJ1-1	CAAGLAEAFF	TGTGCCGCGGGGCTAGCTGAAGCTTTCTTT
TRBV6-1	TRBD1	once	TRBJ2-7	CASSDRDSIYEQYF	TGTGCCAGCAGTGACCGGGACAGTATCTACGAGCAGTACTTC
TRBV7-7	.	.	TRBJ2-5	CASSLGSKETQYF	TGTGCCAGCAGCCTGGGGAGCAAAGAGACCCAGTACTTC
TRBV13	.	once	TRBJ2-7	CASSLSGFPYEQYF	TGTGCCAGCAGCTTATCGGGGTTCCCCTACGAGCAGTACTTC
TRBV5-6	.	.	TRBJ1-4	CASSPQSTNEKLFF	TGTGCCAGCAGCCCCCAGTCCACCAATGAAAAACTGTTTTTT
TRBV30	TRBD1	.	TRBJ1-2	CAWSFSGQGNGYTF	TGTGCCTGGAGTTTTTCGGGACAGGGGAATGGCTACACCTTC
TRBV14	.	.	TRBJ1-2	CASSLWGSGNHYGYTF	TGTGCCAGCAGCCTTTGGGGCAGCGGGAATCACTATGGCTACACCTTC
TRBV7-2	.	once	TRBJ1-1	CASSPGGWNTEAFF	TGTGCCAGCAGCCCTGGGGGGTGGAACACTGAGGCTTTCTTT
TRBV5-1	.	.	TRBJ2-7	CASSPSAGSYTYEQYF	TGCGCCAGCAGCCCCTCCGCCGGGAGCTACACCTACGAGCAGTACTTC
TRBV23-1	TRBD1	once	TRBJ2-1	CASSRETGQGNEQFF	TGCGCCAGCAGCCGCGAGACGGGACAGGGCAATGAGCAGTTCTTC
TRBV11-2	TRBD1	few	TRBJ2-7	CASSWGQGGYEQYF	TGTGCCAGCAGCTGGGGACAGGGAGGATACGAGCAGTACTTC
TRBV9	.	few	TRBJ2-7	CASSVDDDSSYEQYF	TGTGCCAGCAGCGTAGACGACGACAGTAGTTACGAGCAGTACTTC
TRBV12-1	.	.	TRBJ2-7	CASSFGTSGSYEQYF	TGTGCCAGCAGCTTTGGGACTAGCGGGAGTTACGAGCAGTACTTC
TRBV21-1	.	.	TRBJ1-2	CASSSRDSDYGYTF	TGTGCCAGCAGCTCCCGGGACAGTGACTATGGCTACACCTTC
TRBV5-1	TRBD2	.	TRBJ2-1	CASSLGAGGLYNEQFF	TGCGCCAGCAGCTTAGGAGCGGGAGGACTCTACAATGAGCAGTTCTTC
TRBV19	TRBD1	.	TRBJ1-6	CASSIRRGTVSSPLHF	TGTGCCAGTAGTATTCGGCGCGGGACAGTAAGCTCACCCCTCCACTTT
TRBV5-6	TRBD1	.	TRBJ2-7	CASSLSPGRGREQYF	TGTGCCAGCAGCTTGTCCCCTGGCAGGGGGCGCGAGCAGTACTTC
TRBV27	.	.	TRBJ1-1	CASSSSANTEAFF	TGTGCCAGCAGTTCGAGTGCGAACACTGAAGCTTTCTTT
TRBV5-4	.	few	TRBJ1-1	CASSPRGGGTEAFF	TGTGCCAGCAGCCCCCGAGGGGGGGGCACTGAAGCTTTCTTT
TRBV2	.	.	TRBJ2-6	CASSGGLIRSGANVLTF	TGTGCCAGCAGTGGGGGATTGATACGCTCTGGGGCCAACGTCCTGACTTTC
TRBV5-1	.	.	TRBJ2-3	CASSLGLLGTDTQYF	TGCGCCAGCAGCCTAGGACTCCTTGGCACAGATACGCAGTATTTT
TRBV5-6	.	.	TRBJ2-1	CASSRDVRNEQFF	TGTGCCAGCAGCAGGGACGTGAGGAATGAGCAGTTCTTC
TRBV6-1	TRBD1	few	TRBJ1-5	CASSEATGGNQPQHF	TGTGCCAGCAGTGAAGCGACAGGGGGCAATCAGCCCCAGCATTTT
TRBV4-3	.	.	TRBJ1-5	CASSARVNQPQHF	TGCGCCAGCAGTGCCAGGGTCAATCAGCCCCAGCATTTT
TRBV9	.	.	TRBJ2-7	CASSVDVASYEQYF	TGTGCCAGCAGCGTAGATGTGGCTTCCTACGAGCAGTACTTC
TRBV4-1	.	.	TRBJ2-1	CASSHRSWGYNEQFF	TGCGCCAGCAGCCATCGTTCTTGGGGTTACAATGAGCAGTTCTTC
TRBV4-1	TRBD2	.	TRBJ2-1	CAGSQVILAAYNEQFF	TGCGCCGGCAGCCAAGTAATACTAGCGGCATACAATGAGCAGTTCTTC
TRBV13	TRBD2	.	TRBJ2-7	CASSLGLAGVYEQYF	TGTGCCAGCAGCTTAGGCCTAGCGGGGGTCTACGAGCAGTACTTC
TRBV7-8	.	once	TRBJ2-7	CASSLTTAYEQYF	TGTGCCAGCAGCTTAACGACAGCCTACGAGCAGTACTTC
TRBV28	.	few	TRBJ1-5	CASSSNRVLLHF	TGTGCCAGCAGTTCCAACAGAGTGTTACTACATTTT
TRBV6-8	TRBD2	.	TRBJ2-1	CASSYSRPSGRKNPYSEQFF	TGTGCCAGCAGTTACAGTAGGCCTAGCGGGAGGAAGAACCCTTACAGTGAGCAGTTCTTC
TRBV5-6	TRBD1	.	TRBJ2-5	CASSRTTGERQTQYF	TGTGCCAGCAGCAGAACCACAGGGGAGAGGCAGACCCAGTACTTC
TRBV7-9	TRBD1	.	TRBJ1-6	CASSSPTGGSPLHF	TGTGCCAGCAGCTCCCCGACAGGGGGTTCACCCCTCCACTTT
TRBV27	.	.	TRBJ1-2	CASSPPQGYYGYTF	TGTGCCAGCAGTCCACCCCAGGGCTACTATGGCTACACCTTC
TRBV11-2	.	.	TRBJ2-7	CASSLLGSRGDEQYF	TGTGCCAGCAGCTTACTTGGCTCGCGGGGCGACGAGCAGTACTTC
TRBV5-5	.	.	TRBJ2-1	CASSFVKGEQFF	TGTGCCAGCAGCTTTGTCAAAGGTGAGCAGTTCTTC
TRBV7-3	TRBD2	.	TRBJ2-2	CASSRATSRNTGELFF	TGTGCCAGCAGCCGGGCGACTAGCCGGAACACCGGGGAGCTGTTTTTT
TRBV5-5	TRBD1	.	TRBJ1-1	CASSLRFDRVLMDTEAFF	TGTGCCAGCAGCTTGCGGTTCGACAGGGTCTTGATGGACACTGAAGCTTTCTTT
TRBV13	.	.	TRBJ2-1	CASSLGWRGAGNEQFF	TGTGCCAGCAGCTTAGGCTGGCGGGGAGCAGGAAATGAGCAGTTCTTC
TRBV6-5	TRBD1	.	TRBJ1-2	CASSSGQSFYGYTF	TGTGCCAGCAGTTCGGGACAGTCATTCTATGGCTACACCTTC
TRBV7-6	.	.	TRBJ2-2	CASSLGARNTGELFF	TGTGCCAGCAGCTTAGGGGCTCGGAACACCGGGGAGCTGTTTTTT
TRBV4-2	.	once	TRBJ2-2	CASSQDRGTGELFF	TGTGCCAGCAGCCAAGATAGAGGAACCGGGGAGCTGTTTTTT
TRBV7-2	.	.	TRBJ2-3	CAISWRDTQYF	TGTGCCATCTCGTGGCGGGATACGCAGTATTTT